The clone carrying this T cell receptor (beta chain) showed up just a few times. Its antigen is as yet unknown. The investigators reverse transcribed all of the isolated RNA, so they sequenced expressed TCRB transcripts. Profiled with immunoSEQ multiplex PCR; TCRdb holds only in-frame clones, not every one. Among hundreds of thousands of clones listed, about a sixth were seen once. This sample was taken from a study of beta chain features in type 1 diabetes. Findings and limits, study-wide: Amplification by PCR could prefer shorter templates, with the same effect in patients and controls. Sequencing of cDNA might inflate the share of cells that strongly express TCR.

CDR3 length: 15 residues. Germline CDR1 and CDR2: ENHRY and SYGVKD. V lost 10 bases to trimming and J lost 4 bases; unmatched junction nucleotides: 15. Blood was collected once per donor into heparin, averaging about 116 mL. The receptor's source is a man aged 18 to 30 in good health. The sequenced material came from naive CD4+ T cells from blood. V usage is TRBV10-3 and J usage is TRBJ2-5, with 7 nucleotides matching TRBD2. CDR3 bases: TGTGCCACCTCCCGGACGGGCGGGAGCGGAGAGACCCAGTACTTC. Encoded protein: CATSRTGGSGETQYF.